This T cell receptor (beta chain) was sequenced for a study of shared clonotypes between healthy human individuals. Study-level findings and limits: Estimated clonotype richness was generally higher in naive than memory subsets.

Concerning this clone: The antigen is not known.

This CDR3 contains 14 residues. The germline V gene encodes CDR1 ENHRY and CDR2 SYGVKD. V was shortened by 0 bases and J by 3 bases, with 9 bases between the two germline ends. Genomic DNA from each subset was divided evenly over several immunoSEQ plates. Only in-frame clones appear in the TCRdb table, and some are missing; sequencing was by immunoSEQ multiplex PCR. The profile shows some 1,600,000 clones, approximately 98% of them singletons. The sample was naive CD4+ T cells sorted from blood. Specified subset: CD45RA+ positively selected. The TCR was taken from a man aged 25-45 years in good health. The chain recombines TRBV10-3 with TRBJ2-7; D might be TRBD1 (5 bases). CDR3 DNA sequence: TGTGCCATCAGTGAGTCGATAGGGGTCTACGAGCAGTACTTC. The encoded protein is CAISESIGVYEQYF.